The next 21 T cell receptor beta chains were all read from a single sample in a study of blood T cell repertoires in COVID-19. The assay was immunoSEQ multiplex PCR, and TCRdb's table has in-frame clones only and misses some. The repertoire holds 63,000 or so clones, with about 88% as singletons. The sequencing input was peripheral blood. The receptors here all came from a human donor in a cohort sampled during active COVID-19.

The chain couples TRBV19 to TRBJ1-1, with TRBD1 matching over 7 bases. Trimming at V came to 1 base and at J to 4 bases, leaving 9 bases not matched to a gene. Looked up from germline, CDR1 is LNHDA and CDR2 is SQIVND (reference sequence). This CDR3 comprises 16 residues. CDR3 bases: TGTGCCAGTAGTATAGTTGGGGGACAGTTAAGCACTGAAGCTTTCTTT. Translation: CASSIVGGQLSTEAFF. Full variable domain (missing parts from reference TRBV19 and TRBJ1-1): DGGITQSPKYLFRKEGQNVTLSCEQNLNHDAMYWYRQDPGQGLRLIYYSQIVNDFQKGDIAEGYSVSREKKESFPLTVTSAQKNPTAFYLCASSIVGGQLSTEAFFGQGTRLTVV.

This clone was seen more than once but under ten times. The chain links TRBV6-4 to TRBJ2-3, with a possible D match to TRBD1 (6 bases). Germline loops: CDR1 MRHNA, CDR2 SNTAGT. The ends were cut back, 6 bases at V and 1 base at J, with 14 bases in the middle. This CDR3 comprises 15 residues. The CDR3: CASSQQGDGTDTQYF. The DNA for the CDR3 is TGTGCCAGCAGCCAACAGGGAGACGGCACAGATACGCAGTATTTT.

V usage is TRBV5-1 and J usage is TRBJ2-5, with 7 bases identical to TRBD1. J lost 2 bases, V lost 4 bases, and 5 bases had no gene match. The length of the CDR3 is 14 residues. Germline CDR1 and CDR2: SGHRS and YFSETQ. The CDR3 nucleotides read TGCGCCAGCAGCCCTGGGACAGCTCAAGAGACCCAGTACTTC. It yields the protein CASSPGTAQETQYF. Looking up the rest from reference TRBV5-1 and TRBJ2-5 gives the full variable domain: KAGVTQTPRYLIKTRGQQVTLSCSPISGHRSVSWYQQTPGQGLQFLFEYFSETQRNKGNFPGRFSGRQFSNSRSEMNVSTLELGDSALYLCASSPGTAQETQYFGPGTRLLVL.

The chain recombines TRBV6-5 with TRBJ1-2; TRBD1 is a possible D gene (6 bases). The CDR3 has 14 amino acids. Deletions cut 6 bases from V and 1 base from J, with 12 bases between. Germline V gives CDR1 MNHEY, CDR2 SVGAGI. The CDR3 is CASRGDTYNYGYTF. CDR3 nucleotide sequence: TGTGCCAGCAGGGGGGACACCTATAACTATGGCTACACCTTC.

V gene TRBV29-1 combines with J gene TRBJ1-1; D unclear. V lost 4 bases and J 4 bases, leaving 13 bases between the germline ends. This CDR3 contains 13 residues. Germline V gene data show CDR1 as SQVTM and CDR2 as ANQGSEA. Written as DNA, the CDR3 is TGCAGCGTTGCCCCTAGCGGATTCACTGAAGCTTTCTTT. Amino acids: CSVAPSGFTEAFF.

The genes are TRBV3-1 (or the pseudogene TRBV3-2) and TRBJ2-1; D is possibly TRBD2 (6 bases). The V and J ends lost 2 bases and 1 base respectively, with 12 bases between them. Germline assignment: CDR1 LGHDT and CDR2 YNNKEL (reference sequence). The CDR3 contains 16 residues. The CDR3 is CASSQQTSLSYNEQFF. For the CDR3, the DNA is TGTGCCAGCAGCCAACAGACTAGTCTTTCCTACAATGAGCAGTTCTTC.

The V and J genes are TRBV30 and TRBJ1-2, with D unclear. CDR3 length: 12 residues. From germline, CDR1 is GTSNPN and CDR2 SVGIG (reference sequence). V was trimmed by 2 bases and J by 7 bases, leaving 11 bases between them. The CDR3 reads CAWSKRLGGYTF. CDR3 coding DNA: TGTGCCTGGAGTAAGAGACTTGGTGGCTACACCTTC.

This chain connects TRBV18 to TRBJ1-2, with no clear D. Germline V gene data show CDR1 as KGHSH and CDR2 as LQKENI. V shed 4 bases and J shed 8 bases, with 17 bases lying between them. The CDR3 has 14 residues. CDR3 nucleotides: TGTGCCAGCTCACAATCGGAGGAGGCGGCCGGCTACACCTTC. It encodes CASSQSEEAAGYTF.

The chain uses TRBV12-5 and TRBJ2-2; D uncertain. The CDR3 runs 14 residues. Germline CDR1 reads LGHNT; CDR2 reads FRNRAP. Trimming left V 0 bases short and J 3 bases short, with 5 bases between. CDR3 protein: CASGLVTDTGELFF. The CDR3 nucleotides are TGTGCTAGTGGTTTGGTAACGGACACCGGGGAGCTGTTTTTT.

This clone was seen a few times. The CDR3: CASSSALTGWNEQYV. The DNA for the CDR3 is TGTGCCAGCAGCAGCGCCTTGACAGGGTGGAACGAGCAGTACGTC. This rearrangement joins TRBV7-9 to TRBJ2-7, with 7 bases matching TRBD1. With 5 bases clipped from V and 5 bases from J, the junction kept 12 bases outside the gene matches. The CDR3 runs 15 residues. The germline V gene encodes CDR1 SEHNR and CDR2 FQNEAQ (reference sequence).

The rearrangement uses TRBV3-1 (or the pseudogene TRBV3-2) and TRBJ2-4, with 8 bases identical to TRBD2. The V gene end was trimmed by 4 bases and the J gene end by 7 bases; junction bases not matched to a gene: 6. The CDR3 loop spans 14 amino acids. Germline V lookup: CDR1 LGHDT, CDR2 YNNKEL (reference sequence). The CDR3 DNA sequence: TGTGCCAGCAGCCTCCTCGGGGGGGAGAACATTCAGTACTTC. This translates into CASSLLGGENIQYF.

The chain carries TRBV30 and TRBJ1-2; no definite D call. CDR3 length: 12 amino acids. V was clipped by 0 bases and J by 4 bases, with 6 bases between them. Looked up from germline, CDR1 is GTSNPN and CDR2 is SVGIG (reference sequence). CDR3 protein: CAWSVTSYGYTF. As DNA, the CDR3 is TGTGCCTGGAGTGTAACGAGCTATGGCTACACCTTC.

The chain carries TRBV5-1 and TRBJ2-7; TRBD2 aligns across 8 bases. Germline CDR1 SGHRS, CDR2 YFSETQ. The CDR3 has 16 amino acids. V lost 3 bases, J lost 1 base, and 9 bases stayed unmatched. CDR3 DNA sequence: TGCGCCAGCAGCTGGAGCGGGGGCTCCTTGTCCTACGAGCAGTACTTC. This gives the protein CASSWSGGSLSYEQYF.

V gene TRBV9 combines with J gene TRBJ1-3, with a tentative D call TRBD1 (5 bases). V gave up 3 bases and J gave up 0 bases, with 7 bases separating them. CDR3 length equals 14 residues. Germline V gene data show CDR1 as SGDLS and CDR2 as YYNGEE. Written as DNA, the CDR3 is TGTGCCAGCAGCGGACAGCTCTCTGGAAACACCATATATTTT. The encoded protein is CASSGQLSGNTIYF. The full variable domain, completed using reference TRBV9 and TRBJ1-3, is DSGVTQTPKHLITATGQRVTLRCSPRSGDLSVYWYQQSLDQGLQFLIQYYNGEERAKGNILERFSAQQFPDLHSELNLSSLELGDSALYFCASSGQLSGNTIYFGEGSWLTVV.

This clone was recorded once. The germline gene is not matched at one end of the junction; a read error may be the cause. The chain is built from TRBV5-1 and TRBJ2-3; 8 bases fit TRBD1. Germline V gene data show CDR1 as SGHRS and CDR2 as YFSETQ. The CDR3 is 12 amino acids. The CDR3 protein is CASSTGQVPPHF. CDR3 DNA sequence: TGCGCCAGCAGCACGGGACAGGTGCCACCACATTTT.

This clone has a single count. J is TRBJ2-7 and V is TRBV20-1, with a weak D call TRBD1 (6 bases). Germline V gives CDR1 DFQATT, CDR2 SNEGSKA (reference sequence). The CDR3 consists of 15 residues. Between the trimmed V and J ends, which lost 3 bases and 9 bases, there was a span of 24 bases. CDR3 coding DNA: TGCAGTGCTAGTCCCTACCGGGACCGAGGGGGTCGGCAGTACGTC. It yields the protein CSASPYRDRGGRQYV.

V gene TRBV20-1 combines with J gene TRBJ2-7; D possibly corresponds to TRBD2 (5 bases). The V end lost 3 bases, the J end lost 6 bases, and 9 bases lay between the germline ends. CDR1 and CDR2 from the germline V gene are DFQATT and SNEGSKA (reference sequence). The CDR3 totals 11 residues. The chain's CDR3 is CSASDEGEQYF. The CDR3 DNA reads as TGCAGTGCTAGTGATGAGGGCGAGCAGTACTTC.

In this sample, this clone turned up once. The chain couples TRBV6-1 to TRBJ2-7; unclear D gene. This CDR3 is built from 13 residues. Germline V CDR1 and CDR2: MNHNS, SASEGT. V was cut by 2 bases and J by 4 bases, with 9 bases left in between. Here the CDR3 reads CASSESDGYEQYV. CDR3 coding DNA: TGTGCCAGCAGTGAAAGCGACGGGTACGAGCAGTACGTC.

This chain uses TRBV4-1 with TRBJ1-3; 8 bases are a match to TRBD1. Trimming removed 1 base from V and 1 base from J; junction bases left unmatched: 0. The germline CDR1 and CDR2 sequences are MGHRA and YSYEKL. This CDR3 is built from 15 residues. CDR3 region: CASSQGQGSGNTIYF. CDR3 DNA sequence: TGCGCCAGCAGCCAAGGACAGGGGTCTGGAAACACCATATATTTT.

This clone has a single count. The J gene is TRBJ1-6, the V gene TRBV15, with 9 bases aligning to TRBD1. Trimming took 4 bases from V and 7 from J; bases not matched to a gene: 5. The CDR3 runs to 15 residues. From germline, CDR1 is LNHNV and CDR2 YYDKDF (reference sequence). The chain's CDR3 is CATSTPTGGNSPLHF. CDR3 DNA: TGTGCCACCAGCACCCCGACAGGGGGGAATTCACCCCTCCACTTT.

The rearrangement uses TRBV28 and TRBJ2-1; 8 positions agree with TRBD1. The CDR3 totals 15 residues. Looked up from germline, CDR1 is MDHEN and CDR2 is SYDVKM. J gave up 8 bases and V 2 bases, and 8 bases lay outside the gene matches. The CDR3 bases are TGTGCCAGCAGTTTAGGGACAGGTACGTGGGATGAGCAGTTCTTC. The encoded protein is CASSLGTGTWDEQFF.